This TCR beta chain was sequenced during a study of CD8+CD57+ T cells in acquired aplastic anemia. Study details: CD4+ and CD8+ cells, once sorted, gave DNA averaging about 3.4 ug.

CD8+CD57+ cell expansion, shown by flow cytometry, had occurred in the patients selected for sequencing. Blood sampling was performed on the patients, and none of them had received therapy by then. The CDR3 consists of 17 residues. Germline assignment: CDR1 KGHSH and CDR2 LQKENI. The V and J ends lost 0 bases and 0 bases, in that order; junction bases with no gene match: 6. In this sample, this clonotype turned up a few times. Genomic DNA, serving as template, underwent TCR beta VDJ and CDR3 profiling. MiXCR was run by TCRdb on the reads, yielding one entry per CDR3 protein. The table lists 95,000 to 150,000 distinct CDR3 sequences, less than 50% of them singletons.

The chain has TRBV18 and TRBJ2-7; the match to TRBD2 covers 9 bases. Source material: sorted CD4+, CD8+, or CD8+CD57+ T cells (not recorded which) from PBMCs. The clonotype originates from a human donor with aplastic anemia. The CDR3 region is CASSPPVAGEISYEQYF. As DNA, the CDR3 is TGTGCCAGCTCACCACCGGTAGCGGGGGAAATCTCCTACGAGCAGTACTTC.